These 7 T cell receptor beta chains came from one sample sequenced in a study of T cell changes during pregnancy in multiple sclerosis. Method: immunoSEQ multiplex PCR; TCRdb's copy keeps in-frame clones and lacks some. This table has 50,000 or so clones, roughly 90% appearing once. Source: CD4+ T cells from peripheral blood mononuclear cells, taken after pregnancy. These receptors came from a female donor with multiple sclerosis, enrolled in a pregnancy study.

The V and J genes are TRBV5-6 and TRBJ2-1, with D possibly TRBD2 on 7 matching bases. The CDR3 is 13 residues long. Germline assignment: CDR1 SGHDT and CDR2 YYEEEE. Deletions cut 5 bases from V and 9 bases from J, with 15 bases between. CDR3 nucleotide sequence: TGTGCCAGCAGAAGAAAGGGGGGGGGTGAGCAGTTCTTC. It encodes CASRRKGGGEQFF.

The chain is built from TRBV5-1 and TRBJ1-1; tentatively, D is TRBD1 (6 bases). Per the germline V gene, CDR1 is SGHRS and CDR2 is YFSETQ. Trimming took 0 bases from V and 3 from J, leaving 6 bases between them. This CDR3 is built from 13 residues. CDR3 region: CASSLDRDTEAFF. The CDR3, as DNA: TGCGCCAGCAGCTTGGACAGGGACACTGAAGCTTTCTTT.

The chain combines TRBV15 with TRBJ2-7; 7 positions match TRBD2. Germline trimming cut 0 bases from V and 6 bases from J; bases unmatched to any gene: 5. This CDR3 has 14 residues. Germline V gives CDR1 LNHNV, CDR2 YYDKDF (reference sequence). The CDR3 DNA is TGTGCCACCAGCAGAGAGGGTGGGAGGGGCGAGCAGTACTTC. Its translation: CATSREGGRGEQYF. The whole variable domain, filled in from reference TRBV15 and TRBJ2-7, reads DAMVIQNPRYQVTQFGKPVTLSCSQTLNHNVMYWYQQKSSQAPKLLFHYYDKDFNNEADTPDNFQSRRPNTSFCFLDIRSPGLGDTAMYLCATSREGGRGEQYFGPGTRLTVT.

The J gene is TRBJ1-5, the V gene TRBV7-8, with 12 bases that match TRBD1. With V trimmed by 11 bases and J by 7 bases, 12 bases remained unmatched. This CDR3 spans 15 amino acids. Per the germline V gene, CDR1 is SGHVS and CDR2 is FQNEAQ. The CDR3 bases are TGTGCCGTCGGGACAGGGGGCGTAAGGAACCAGCCCCAGCATTTT. It specifies CAVGTGGVRNQPQHF.

The V and J genes are TRBV5-4 and TRBJ2-5, with D perhaps TRBD2 (6 bases). From germline, CDR1 is SGHNT and CDR2 YYREEE (reference sequence). The CDR3 is 15 residues long. V was clipped by 0 bases and J by 5 bases, with 14 bases between them. This CDR3 is CASSLGTAGGETQYF. The CDR3 DNA follows: TGTGCCAGCAGCTTGGGCACAGCCGGGGGTGAGACCCAGTACTTC.

The chain links TRBV6-1 to TRBJ2-1, with D maybe TRBD2 (6 bases). Germline V CDR1 and CDR2: MNHNS, SASEGT. Trimming left V 6 bases short and J 8 bases short, with 11 bases between. There are 12 residues in the CDR3. The CDR3 nucleotides read TGTGCCAGCAGGCAGACTAGTCATGAGCAGTTCTTC. Residues: CASRQTSHEQFF.

The V call is TRBV15, the J call TRBJ2-5; 7 positions match TRBD1. TRBJ2-7 explains the end of the DNA better; the J call may be wrong. The CDR3 is 14 amino acids. CDR1 is LNHNV and CDR2 is YYDKDF in the germline V gene (reference sequence). CDR3 sequence (DNA): TGTGCCACCAGCAGAGGTCAGGGGGCCTACGAGCAGTACTTC. This sequence encodes CATSRGQGAYEQYF.